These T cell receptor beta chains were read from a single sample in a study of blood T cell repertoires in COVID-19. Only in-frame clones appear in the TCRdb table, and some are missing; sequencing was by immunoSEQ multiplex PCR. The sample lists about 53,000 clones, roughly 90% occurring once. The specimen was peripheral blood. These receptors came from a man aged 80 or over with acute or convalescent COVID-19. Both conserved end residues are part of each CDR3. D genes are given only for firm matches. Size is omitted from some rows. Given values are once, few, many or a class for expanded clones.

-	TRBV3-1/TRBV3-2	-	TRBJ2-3	TGTGCCAGCAGCCAGGGCCCTACTTCAGATACGCAGTATTTT	CASSQGPTSDTQYF
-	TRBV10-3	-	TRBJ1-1	TGTGCCATCAGTGACATTGCCGGGAACACTGAAGCTTTCTTT	CAISDIAGNTEAFF
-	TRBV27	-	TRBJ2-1	TGTGCCAGCATCGGTCGCCGGCTAGAATCGGCCTACAATGAGCAGTTCTTC	CASIGRRLESAYNEQFF
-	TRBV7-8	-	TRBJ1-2	TGTGCCAGCAGCTTAGACAGGGAAAGCTATGGCTACACCTTC	CASSLDRESYGYTF
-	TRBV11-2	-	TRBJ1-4	TGTGCCAGCAGCTTAGATACAGGGTTTTTCGAAAAACTGTTTTTT	CASSLDTGFFEKLFF
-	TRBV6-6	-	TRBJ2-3	TGTGCCAGCATTGACAGGTCCCGAGATACGCAGTATTTT	CASIDRSRDTQYF
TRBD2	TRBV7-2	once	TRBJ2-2	TGTGCCAGCAGCTCCACTAGCGGGGGGACCGGGGAGCTGTTTTTT	CASSSTSGGTGELFF
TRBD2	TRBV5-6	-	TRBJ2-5	TGTGCCAGCAGCCTCATCGCTAGCGGGGGATTCTTCCAAGAGACCCAGTACTTC	CASSLIASGGFFQETQYF
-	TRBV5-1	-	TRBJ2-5	TGCGCCAGCAGCTTGGTGCGCAGGGGAGAGACCCAGTACTTC	CASSLVRRGETQYF
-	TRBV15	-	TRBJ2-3	TGTGCCACCAGCGCCAGACAGTTCACAGATACGCAGTATTTT	CATSARQFTDTQYF
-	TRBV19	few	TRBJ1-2	TGTGCCAGTACCCCTCAGGAGGGAGGAACCTATGGCTACACCTTC	CASTPQEGGTYGYTF
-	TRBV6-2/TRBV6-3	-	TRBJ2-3	TGTGCCAGCAGTTACCTGTCTCCCACAGATACGCAGTATTTT	CASSYLSPTDTQYF
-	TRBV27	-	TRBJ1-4	TGTGCCAGCAGTTCACCGACTGGATCTAATGAAAAACTGTTTTTT	CASSSPTGSNEKLFF
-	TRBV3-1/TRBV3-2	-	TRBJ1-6	TGTGCCAGCCGCAGGGGAGTTCAGAGTAATTCACCCCTCCACTTT	CASRRGVQSNSPLHF
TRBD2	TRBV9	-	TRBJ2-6	TGTGCCAGCAGCGTATCCGGGACTAGCGGGGTGAGCTCTGGGGCCAACGTCCTGACTTTC	CASSVSGTSGVSSGANVLTF
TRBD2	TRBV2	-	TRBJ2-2	TGTGCCAGCAGTCGTACTAGCGGGGGCCCGAACACCGGGGAGCTGTTTTTT	CASSRTSGGPNTGELFF
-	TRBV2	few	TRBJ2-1	TGTGCCAGCAGTGATTGGGGCAGCCACTCCTACAATGAGCAGTTCTTC	CASSDWGSHSYNEQFF
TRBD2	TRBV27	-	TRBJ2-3	TGTGCCACCCGACTAGCGGGGGCCGCAGATACGCAGTATTTT	CATRLAGAADTQYF
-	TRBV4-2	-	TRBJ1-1	TGTGCCAGCAGCCAAGCAGCGCCCCCAATGAACACTGAAGCTTTCTTT	CASSQAAPPMNTEAFF
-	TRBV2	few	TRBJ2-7	TGTGCCAGCAGGGGTAGGACAGTAATGGCCTACGAGCAGTACTTC	CASRGRTVMAYEQYF
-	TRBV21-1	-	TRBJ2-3	TGTGCCAGCAGCAAAGCGCGGGTAAACGAGACCTCCGAACCCGAGGATACGCAGTATTTT	CASSKARVNETSEPEDTQYF
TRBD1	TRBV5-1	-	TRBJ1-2	TGCGCCAGCAGGACCGGGACAGGGGATGGCTACACCTTC	CASRTGTGDGYTF
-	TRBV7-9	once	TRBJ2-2	TGTGCCAGCAGCTTTAGTAGGGAGCTGTTTTTT	CASSFSRELFF